This TCR beta chain was recorded in a study of T cells in Graves' hyperthyroidism and ophthalmopathy. This clonotype was counted a few times. Trimming at V came to 0 bases and at J to 3 bases, leaving 3 bases not matched to a gene. The germline CDR1 and CDR2 sequences are KGHSH and LQKENI. The CDR3 sequence is 15 residues long. TCR beta CDR3 sequences were amplified from RNA transcripts. The TCR CDR3 was amplified in a first-round RT-PCR using the HTBI primer set. In TCRdb, the multiplex PCR reads were re-called with MiXCR into one record per CDR3 protein. This sample has about 720,000 distinct CDR3 sequences, with 18% found just once.

This sequence was found in a woman aged 45 to 65 with Graves' hyperthyroidism that later progressed to Graves' ophthalmopathy. The chain has TRBV18 and TRBJ2-7; TRBD1 matches 9 bases. The specimen sequenced was blood. In DNA form, the CDR3 reads TGTGCCAGCTCACCACCGACGACAGGGGGCTACGAGCAGTACTTC. Its protein product is CASSPPTTGGYEQYF.